The 14 T cell receptor beta chains below all came from one sample that was sequenced in a study of blood T cell repertoires in COVID-19. TCRdb keeps only in-frame clones here, not all; method: immunoSEQ multiplex PCR. The data show hundreds of thousands of clones, around nine tenths seen once. The sample comprised peripheral blood. These TCRs come from a woman aged 65 to 85 with COVID-19, enrolled during active disease.

The chain uses TRBV4-1 and TRBJ2-2, with 7 bases lining up with TRBD2. V lost 0 bases and J lost 4; bases outside the gene matches: 5. This CDR3 comprises 16 residues. CDR1 is MGHRA and CDR2 is YSYEKL in the germline V gene. The CDR3 DNA is TGCGCCAGCAGCCAAGAGTTTAGCGGGCCCACCGGGGAGCTGTTTTTT. Protein: CASSQEFSGPTGELFF.

The V and J genes are TRBV7-2 and TRBJ1-3; tentatively, D is TRBD1 (6 bases). Looked up from germline, CDR1 is SGHTA and CDR2 is FQGNSA. The CDR3 loop spans 16 amino acids. The ends were cut back, 3 bases at V and 4 bases at J, with 16 bases in the middle. The CDR3 bases are TGTGCCAGCAGCTTGGATGGGGGCACGTTAGGAAACACCATATATTTT. It yields the protein CASSLDGGTLGNTIYF.

V gene TRBV2 combines with J gene TRBJ1-5, with 7 bases fitting TRBD1. V was clipped by 6 bases and J by 3 bases; unmatched bases: 5. From germline, CDR1 is SNHLY and CDR2 FYNNEI. The CDR3 runs to 14 residues. Here the CDR3 DNA reads TGTGCCAGCAGCCCGGGACAGAACAATCAGCCCCAGCATTTT. Its protein is CASSPGQNNQPQHF. Variable domain in full (rest from reference TRBV2 and TRBJ1-5): EPEVTQTPSHQVTQMGQEVILRCVPISNHLYFYWYRQILGQKVEFLVSFYNNEISEKSEIFDDQFSVERPDGSNFTLKIRSTKLEDSAMYFCASSPGQNNQPQHFGDGTRLSIL.

The chain has TRBV9 and TRBJ2-2, with no clear D. The V gene lost 4 bases and the J gene lost 0 bases, with 7 bases spanning the gap. Germline V gene data show CDR1 as SGDLS and CDR2 as YYNGEE. This CDR3 is 14 amino acids long. CDR3 region: CASSPHTNTGELFF. The CDR3 bases are TGTGCCAGCAGCCCCCACACGAACACCGGGGAGCTGTTTTTT.

The chain is built from TRBV7-8 and TRBJ2-5, with D maybe TRBD1 (5 bases). CDR1 and CDR2 (germline): SGHVS, FQNEAQ. This CDR3 has 14 amino acids. V lost 4 bases to trimming and J lost 5 bases, with 14 bases between them. In nucleotides, the CDR3 is TGTGCCAGCAGCTCCCACACAGGTCGGGAGACCCAGTACTTC. Translating gives CASSSHTGRETQYF.

The chain carries TRBV2 and TRBJ2-3; 12 positions agree with TRBD2. Germline V CDR1 and CDR2: SNHLY, FYNNEI. V shed 7 bases, J shed 0 bases, and the junction held 5 bases outside the gene matches. This CDR3 region has 16 residues. This CDR3 is CASISGLAGSTDTQYF. The CDR3 nucleotides read TGTGCCAGCATCTCTGGACTAGCGGGAAGCACAGATACGCAGTATTTT.

CDR3 loop: CASSLDGSNQPQHF. CDR3 DNA: TGTGCCAGCAGCTTGGACGGTAGCAATCAGCCCCAGCATTTT. This chain links TRBV5-6 with TRBJ1-5; D is ambiguous. Trimming cost V 0 bases and J 0 bases, with 4 bases left between them. Germline V gives CDR1 SGHDT, CDR2 YYEEEE. This CDR3 region has 14 residues.

V gene TRBV19 combines with J gene TRBJ2-3; 7 nucleotides line up with TRBD1. The J segment lost 4 bases and the V segment lost 4 bases, leaving 11 bases of the junction unmatched. The V gene's germline CDR1 is LNHDA and CDR2 SQIVND (reference sequence). The CDR3 contains 16 residues. The CDR3 here is CASSNARQGTADTQYF. In DNA form, the CDR3 reads TGTGCCAGTAGTAATGCCCGACAGGGAACGGCAGATACGCAGTATTTT.

This chain uses TRBV6-5 with TRBJ1-2, with D perhaps matching TRBD1 (5 bases). The length of the CDR3 is 15 residues. CDR1 is MNHEY, CDR2 SVGAGI, per germline. Trimming left V 0 bases short and J 4 bases short, with 12 bases between. CDR3 loop: CASSYSGLFIYGYTF. The DNA for the CDR3 is TGTGCCAGCAGTTACTCGGGGCTGTTTATCTATGGCTACACCTTC.

V gene TRBV27 combines with J gene TRBJ1-5, with 7 bases aligning to TRBD1. The CDR3 sequence is 13 residues long. CDR1 is MNHEY, CDR2 SMNVEV, per germline (reference sequence). V lost 6 bases, J lost 6 bases, and 5 bases stayed unmatched. The CDR3 DNA follows: TGTGCCAGCAGCCAAGCAGGGGGTCAGCCCCAGCATTTT. Translation gives CASSQAGGQPQHF.

The chain links TRBV5-1 to TRBJ1-2; D is perhaps TRBD1 (6 bases). The germline gives CDR1 SGHRS, CDR2 YFSETQ. CDR3 size: 15 residues. Trimming cost V 4 bases and J 2 bases, with 15 bases left between them. CDR3 DNA sequence: TGCGCCAGCAGCCCTTCGGACAGAGGCAACTATGGCTACACCTTC. This encodes CASSPSDRGNYGYTF.

The chain joins TRBV5-1 to TRBJ1-1, with 10 positions matching TRBD1. Trimming at V came to 2 bases and at J to 11 bases, leaving 15 bases not matched to a gene. The CDR3 runs 16 residues. Per germline, CDR1 SGHRS and CDR2 YFSETQ. The CDR3 region is CASSFTPTGGNGGAFF. The CDR3 DNA follows: TGCGCCAGCAGCTTTACCCCGACAGGGGGCAATGGAGGCGCTTTCTTT.

The V and J genes are TRBV19 and TRBJ2-4; possible D gene TRBD1, 5 bases. This CDR3 has 18 residues. V lost 7 bases, J lost 6 bases, and 28 bases lay in between. The germline V gene has CDR1 LNHDA and CDR2 SQIVND (reference sequence). The CDR3 spells CASTQSFGRPFDRNIQYF. The CDR3 DNA is TGTGCCAGTACGCAGTCCTTTGGTCGCCCTTTCGACAGAAACATTCAGTACTTC.

The rearrangement links TRBV4-2 to TRBJ1-3; 9 nucleotides align to TRBD1. The CDR3 length is 16 residues. V lost 5 bases and J lost 6; bases outside the gene matches: 11. Germline V CDR1 and CDR2: LGHNA, YNFKEQ. CDR3 in DNA: TGTGCCAGCAGCAAACATACAGGGGGCGCAGAAAACACCATATATTTT. Translated: CASSKHTGGAENTIYF.